This T cell receptor beta chain was identified during a study of cytomegalovirus exposure and HLA in healthy donors. Findings and limits, study-wide: Presence/absence analyses supposed approximately even sequencing depth among donors. Most TCRs appeared rarely, but some public TCRs recurred in many donors.

The PCR was carried out with 60 Vbeta primers and 13 Jbeta primers. Measured with immunoSEQ multiplex PCR; TCRdb has only the in-frame clones, and not every one. The sample lists some 170,000 clones; over 75% were seen once. Concerning this clone: The antigen is not known.

V was pared by 5 bases and J by 7 bases, with 14 bases of the junction left unmatched. CDR3 length: 17 amino acids. Germline V gene sequence: CDR1 SGHAT, CDR2 FQDESV (reference sequence). The chain combines TRBV11-1 with TRBJ2-3, with 11 bases lining up with TRBD2. This receptor was taken from a man in his forties in good health and CMV-seropositive. The sequenced sample was PBMCs. The CDR3 protein is CASSEGVIAGGPNTQYF. CDR3 DNA sequence: TGTGCCAGCAGCGAAGGGGTCATAGCGGGAGGGCCAAATACGCAGTATTTT.